This passage covers 13 T cell receptor beta chains from one sample sequenced in a study of cytomegalovirus exposure and HLA in healthy donors. The PCR ran on 60 Vbeta and 13 Jbeta primers. The assay was immunoSEQ multiplex PCR, and TCRdb's table has in-frame clones only and misses some. The table shows 100,000 to 150,000 clones, with about 85% occurring only once. Sequencing was performed on PBMCs. The receptors here all came from a man aged 18 to 29 in good health and CMV-seropositive.

This clone was detected once. CDR3 coding DNA: TGTGCCAGCAGTCCTGCCGGGGGCTCTGGAAACACCATATATTTT. Its translation is CASSPAGGSGNTIYF. This chain connects TRBV5-5 to TRBJ1-3, with D maybe TRBD1 (5 bases). The CDR3 has 15 residues. Germline V lookup: CDR1 SGHKS, CDR2 YYEKEE (reference sequence). The V end was cut by 5 bases, the J end by 0 bases, with 12 bases between.

V is TRBV4-1 and J is TRBJ2-7, with a possible D match to TRBD1 (6 bases). V was shortened by 6 bases and J by 2 bases, with 14 bases between the two germline ends. Germline CDR1 reads MGHRA; CDR2 reads YSYEKL. This CDR3 is built from 14 residues. The CDR3 DNA reads TGCGCCAGCAGTCGGGGACATGACGCCTACGAGCAGTACTTC. Protein sequence: CASSRGHDAYEQYF.

The V gene is TRBV7-2, the J gene TRBJ2-4; 9 bases agree with TRBD2. Germline V gene sequence: CDR1 SGHTA, CDR2 FQGNSA. This CDR3 has 16 residues. The J segment lost 0 bases and the V segment lost 1 base, leaving 1 base of the junction unmatched. The CDR3 bases are TGTGCCAGCAGCTTAGAACTAGCGGGAGCCAAAAACATTCAGTACTTC. This gives the protein CASSLELAGAKNIQYF.

The rearrangement links TRBV2 to TRBJ1-4, with D possibly matching TRBD1 (6 bases). This CDR3 region has 13 residues. Germline CDR1 SNHLY, CDR2 FYNNEI. Trimming took off 10 bases at V and 7 bases at J, with 16 bases between the two ends. In DNA form, the CDR3 reads TGTGCCACCACCTTGGGGGCGCGTGAAAAACTGTTTTTT. Amino acids: CATTLGAREKLFF. The complete variable domain, with remaining parts taken from reference TRBV2 and TRBJ1-4, reads EPEVTQTPSHQVTQMGQEVILRCVPISNHLYFYWYRQILGQKVEFLVSFYNNEISEKSEIFDDQFSVERPDGSNFTLKIRSTKLEDSAMYFCATTLGAREKLFFGSGTQLSVL.

V gene TRBV9 combines with J gene TRBJ2-3; 8 bases line up with TRBD2. CDR3 size: 15 residues. V was pared by 6 bases and J by 6 bases, with 12 bases of the junction left unmatched. CDR1 and CDR2 from the germline V gene are SGDLS and YYNGEE. CDR3 sequence (DNA): TGTGCCAGCACCCCGGGGGGGACCAGCATGGATACGCAGTATTTT. It translates to CASTPGGTSMDTQYF.

The gene calls are TRBV7-9 and TRBJ2-5; a weak D match, TRBD2 (6 bases). TRBJ2-7 matches the DNA end more closely, so the J call is doubtful. CDR1 is SEHNR, CDR2 FQNEAQ, per germline (reference sequence). The CDR3 loop spans 14 amino acids. The CDR3 nucleotides read TGTGCCAGCAGCGCCGGAGGGGAAGCCTACGAGCAGTACTTC. It is translated as CASSAGGEAYEQYF.

This clone was seen only once. V and J are TRBV9 and TRBJ1-4; 7 bases line up with TRBD1. Germline CDR1 reads SGDLS; CDR2 reads YYNGEE. This CDR3 spans 16 amino acids. The J segment lost 8 bases and the V segment lost 0 bases, leaving 10 bases of the junction unmatched. The CDR3 DNA sequence: TGTGCCAGCAGCGTAGACCCATACAGGGGTGACGAAAAACTGTTTTTT. Its protein product is CASSVDPYRGDEKLFF. Full variable domain (missing parts from reference TRBV9 and TRBJ1-4): DSGVTQTPKHLITATGQRVTLRCSPRSGDLSVYWYQQSLDQGLQFLIQYYNGEERAKGNILERFSAQQFPDLHSELNLSSLELGDSALYFCASSVDPYRGDEKLFFGSGTQLSVL.

The chain is built from TRBV9 and TRBJ2-2; D gene unclear. Trimming stripped 3 bases from V and 1 base from J, with 7 bases between. CDR3 length: 14 residues. The germline V gene encodes CDR1 SGDLS and CDR2 YYNGEE. The CDR3 coding sequence is TGTGCCAGCAGCGCGAGGAGGAACACCGGGGAGCTGTTTTTT. This gives the protein CASSARRNTGELFF.

The CDR3 region is CASSQGQGSSYEQYF. The CDR3 nucleotides are TGTGCCAGCAGCCAAGGACAGGGAAGCTCCTACGAGCAGTACTTC. The chain has TRBV14 and TRBJ2-7, with TRBD1 matching 7 bases. Germline values: CDR1 SGHDN, CDR2 FVKESK. This CDR3 has 15 residues. With V trimmed by 1 base and J by 0 bases, 3 bases remained unmatched.

This CDR3 is CASSLTGGAASEQYF. For the CDR3, the DNA is TGCGCCAGCAGCTTAACAGGGGGCGCAGCTTCCGAGCAGTACTTC. The chain recombines TRBV5-1 with TRBJ2-7; 9 bases align to TRBD1. The germline V gene has CDR1 SGHRS and CDR2 YFSETQ. V trimming: 2 bases; J trimming: 6 bases; junction bases outside the gene matches: 9. This CDR3 region has 15 residues.

The V call is TRBV4-1, the J call TRBJ1-1, with TRBD1 matching over 7 bases. V was clipped by 6 bases and J by 4 bases; unmatched bases: 14. This CDR3 is built from 16 residues. Germline lookup yields CDR1 MGHRA and CDR2 YSYEKL. The CDR3 DNA reads TGCGCCAGCAGTCCCAAGATGAGGGACAGTGGCACTGAAGCTTTCTTT. Translation: CASSPKMRDSGTEAFF.

The rearrangement uses TRBV9 and TRBJ1-3, with D possibly being TRBD1 (6 bases). The ends were cut back, 3 bases at V and 0 bases at J, with 10 bases in the middle. Germline V gene data show CDR1 as SGDLS and CDR2 as YYNGEE. The CDR3 has 15 amino acids. The CDR3 bases are TGTGCCAGCAGCGCCACAGGGTACTCTGGAAACACCATATATTTT. Its translation is CASSATGYSGNTIYF.

This rearrangement joins TRBV10-3 to TRBJ2-1; possible D gene TRBD1, 6 bases. This CDR3 is 15 amino acids long. Germline loops: CDR1 ENHRY, CDR2 SYGVKD. The V gene lost 2 bases and the J gene lost 9 bases, with 17 bases spanning the gap. The CDR3 reads CAISEGGGLLGEQFF. CDR3 nucleotides: TGTGCCATCAGTGAGGGGGGCGGGTTACTCGGTGAGCAGTTCTTC.